This T cell receptor beta chain stems from a study of shared clonotypes between healthy human individuals. Only in-frame clones appear in the TCRdb table, and some are missing; sequencing was by immunoSEQ multiplex PCR. The table lists 2 million to 2.5 million clones, roughly 93% of them singletons. Donation came from healthy HIV-negative adults that had no recent acute infections or vaccinations. Naive CD4+ cells were CD45RA-selected; the remaining cells were memory. CDR1 is LNHDA, CDR2 SQIVND, per germline (reference sequence). This CDR3 has 13 residues. The V gene lost 5 bases and the J gene lost 2 bases, with 10 bases spanning the gap. Points from the study as a whole: Estimated richness was generally greater in naive than memory subsets.

A remark on this clone: What it binds is not known.

The sequenced sample consisted of naive CD4+ T cells from PBMCs. The subset is: CD45RA+ positively selected. The sequence came from a man younger than 35 in good health. Some clones in this sample may be carry-over from other donors' samples. The V gene is TRBV19, the J gene TRBJ2-7, with a possible D match to TRBD1 (6 bases). The CDR3, as DNA: TGTGCCAGTAGTGTACAGGGAGCCTACGAGCAGTACTTC. This sequence encodes CASSVQGAYEQYF. Filled out from reference TRBV19 and TRBJ2-7, the complete variable domain reads DGGITQSPKYLFRKEGQNVTLSCEQNLNHDAMYWYRQDPGQGLRLIYYSQIVNDFQKGDIAEGYSVSREKKESFPLTVTSAQKNPTAFYLCASSVQGAYEQYFGPGTRLTVT.